This TCR beta chain emerged from a study of T cell responses to AZD1222 COVID-19 vaccine (dated by TCRdb to about 2021). The study in broad terms: AZD1222 recipients with second doses at about 4 weeks or about 12 weeks were pooled, because spike-specific TCR depth and breadth did not differ between schedules. A total of more than 230 trial participants underwent TCR sequencing, of whom about 210 had received two doses of AZD1222 and 26 had received two doses of the MenACWY control vaccine. Trial participants were enrolled by age into subgroups of 18-55, 56-69 and 70-plus years, and around 150, 28 and 57 TCR-sequenced participants, respectively, were included in these subgroups. Overall results and qualifications from the work: After two AZD1222 doses, both the breadth and the depth of spike-specific TCRs were significantly higher than at day 0 and than in MenACWY recipients. The 56-69-year group was small, and its depth increase did not reach significance, likely because of low power. Only 5 to 7 AZD1222 recipients were SARS-CoV-2 seropositive at baseline, limiting conclusions about previously exposed vaccinees. No day 14 peak-response samples were available, so repertoires were characterized only after the peak T cell response. Nearly half of unique spike-specific TCRs reportedly recognized epitopes outside regions mutated in the B.1.351 and B.1.1.7 variants. The whole spike protein was spanned by vaccine-associated CD4 TCRs, and dominant responses were seen in regions 160-218 and 743-854. Most participants were white British and females outnumbered males, and the authors suggested that clonal diversity may have been underestimated.

The V end loses 5 bases and the J end loses 0 bases, and a stretch of 13 bases separates them. There are 15 amino acids in the CDR3, from cysteine to phenylalanine inclusive. Just the 45-base CDR3 DNA is kept, in frame starting at base 1. As encoded in the germline V gene, CDR1 is MNHEY while CDR2 is SVGAGI. In the paper's terms, the time point label means: baseline before first vaccination. Vaccinee samples came from UK trials COV001 and COV002, including a single-blind randomized controlled phase 2/3 trial of AZD1222 (ChAdOx1 nCoV-19) in healthy adults. For TCRbeta chain sequencing, PBMC samples were collected from trial participants at day 0 and at day 28 after the second dose. The CDR3 regions of human TCRbeta chains were analyzed by immunosequencing. On the study's bioinformatics: Repertoire TCRs were checked for matches against a reference library of SARS-CoV-2-specific TCRs that had been generated using the MIRA antigen-specificity platform. Breadth meant the fraction of unique TCRs that were SARS-CoV-2-associated, whereas depth meant the fraction of total T cells that were SARS-CoV-2-associated. Using the MIRA data, each spike-specific TCR was mapped to the spike region that the TCR reacts to and placed in a CD4 or CD8 class. Log10-transformed breadth and depth values were compared by one-way ANOVA with Sidak's multiple comparisons tests. TCRdb retrieved this table from immuneACCESS and kept in-frame rearrangements only. Not all clones are present; in checked studies, unresolved V genes account for under half, and no reason is known for the remainder. Clone size and the V and J calls come from that table; the DNA yielded D and trimming. Recorded for this sample are approximately 130,000 clones; 93% of them occurred a single time. The ten most abundant clones make up roughly 0.9% of the sample.

Concerning this clone: No antigen is known for it. No base-level quality is on record; no much larger clone is a single base apart.

The material was peripheral blood, obtained on day 0 of AZD1222 vaccination. The receptor was derived from an adult in good health. The chain is made from TRBV6-5 and TRBJ1-1, with no reliable assignment of the D segment. The sequence in DNA is TGTGCCAGCAGTCCTCGGACGGGGATGAACACTGAAGCTTTCTTT. This encodes CASSPRTGMNTEAFF.